Presented here are 21 T cell receptor beta chains from one specimen sequenced in a study of T cell repertoires in cytomegalovirus infection. A single record per CDR3 protein comes from TCRdb applying MiXCR to the reads. This sample carries 600,000 to 800,000 distinct CDR3 sequences, less than 25% of them seen once, and the ten largest clones take less than 10%. What was sequenced was CD8+ T cells from PBMCs. The receptor source for this set is a human donor in good health (CMV status not recorded). Some clones in this sample may be carry-over from other donors' samples.

This clonotype was observed a handful of times. The chain is built from TRBV9 and TRBJ2-1, with 15 bases aligning to TRBD2. V shed 0 bases, J shed 9 bases, and the junction held 10 bases outside the gene matches. Looked up from germline, CDR1 is SGDLS and CDR2 is YYNGEE. The CDR3 is made up of 18 amino acids. CDR3 coding DNA: TGTGCCAGCAGCGTAGATCAGCGGACTAGCGGGGGGGCCTTTGAGCAGTTCTTC. The encoded protein is CASSVDQRTSGGAFEQFF. The full variable domain, its missing parts supplied by reference TRBV9 and TRBJ2-1, is DSGVTQTPKHLITATGQRVTLRCSPRSGDLSVYWYQQSLDQGLQFLIQYYNGEERAKGNILERFSAQQFPDLHSELNLSSLELGDSALYFCASSVDQRTSGGAFEQFFGPGTRLTVL.

This sequence joins TRBV5-1 and TRBJ2-3, with TRBD2 identical over 7 bases. V lost 2 bases, J lost 6 bases, and 6 bases stayed unmatched. The CDR3 has 14 residues. Per the germline V gene, CDR1 is SGHRS and CDR2 is YFSETQ. In DNA form, the CDR3 reads TGCGCCAGCAGCTTTGAACTAGCGTGGGATACGCAGTATTTT. It yields the protein CASSFELAWDTQYF.

In DNA, the CDR3 is TGTGCCAGCAGTCCCCGGCTTCGCGAGCAGTACTTC. As protein: CASSPRLREQYF. The chain combines TRBV28 with TRBJ2-7; D unresolved. The CDR3 spans 12 residues. The germline gives CDR1 MDHEN, CDR2 SYDVKM. V lost 5 bases, J lost 6 bases, and 11 bases lay in between.

This clonotype was observed a few times. This chain connects TRBV27 to TRBJ2-5; D ambiguous. V was trimmed by 1 base and J by 1 base, leaving 13 bases between them. The V gene's germline CDR1 is MNHEY and CDR2 SMNVEV (reference sequence). This CDR3 region has 16 residues. The CDR3 nucleotides read TGTGCCAGCAGTTTATTTCAACCAAACCTCCAAGAGACCCAGTACTTC. It is translated as CASSLFQPNLQETQYF.

This clonotype appeared a few times. The chain carries TRBV6-6 and TRBJ2-3, with TRBD2 as a possible D gene (7 bases). V dropped 0 bases and J dropped 3 bases, with 13 bases sitting between them. Germline values: CDR1 MNHNY, CDR2 SVGAGI (reference sequence). This CDR3 is 16 amino acids long. The CDR3 sequence: CASSYSLGGATDTQYF. CDR3 in DNA: TGTGCCAGCAGTTACTCCCTAGGGGGGGCAACAGATACGCAGTATTTT.

The rearrangement links TRBV5-5 to TRBJ2-7; 16 positions match TRBD2. This CDR3 spans 17 amino acids. V was pared by 3 bases and J by 2 bases, with 5 bases of the junction left unmatched. The germline V gene encodes CDR1 SGHKS and CDR2 YYEKEE (reference sequence). CDR3 region: CASSWGLAGGPAYEQYF. Written as DNA, the CDR3 is TGTGCCAGCAGCTGGGGACTAGCGGGGGGGCCAGCCTACGAGCAGTACTTC.

The chain employs TRBV6-6 and TRBJ1-1; possible D gene TRBD1, 5 bases. Germline CDR1 MNHNY, CDR2 SVGAGI (reference sequence). The CDR3 contains 15 residues. Trimming pared 6 bases from V and 1 base from J, leaving 15 bases between. CDR3 amino acids: CASSPRRTQNTEAFF. Written as DNA, the CDR3 is TGTGCCAGCAGCCCCCGAAGGACACAGAACACTGAAGCTTTCTTT.

This clonotype has more than one count but fewer than ten. The chain couples TRBV4-2 to TRBJ1-1; TRBD1 agrees at 7 bases. The germline CDR1 and CDR2 sequences are LGHNA and YNFKEQ. CDR3 length: 15 amino acids. The J segment lost 5 bases and the V segment lost 4 bases, leaving 10 bases of the junction unmatched. The CDR3: CASSRRQGEGTEAFF. The CDR3 nucleotides read TGTGCCAGCAGCCGGCGACAGGGCGAGGGGACTGAAGCTTTCTTT.

This sequence joins TRBV6-1 and TRBJ2-1, with TRBD2 identical over 7 bases. Germline-derived CDR1 and CDR2 are MNHNS and SASEGT. Unmatched junction bases numbered 10, after V lost 1 base and J lost 4 bases. This CDR3 has 17 residues. CDR3 in amino acids: CASSEEDLGGGYNEQFF. CDR3 DNA sequence: TGTGCCAGCAGTGAAGAGGACTTGGGCGGGGGATACAATGAGCAGTTCTTC.

The chain is built from TRBV28 and TRBJ1-2; unclear D gene. V was clipped by 4 bases and J by 6 bases, with 21 bases between them. This CDR3 comprises 16 residues. Germline V gives CDR1 MDHEN, CDR2 SYDVKM. The CDR3 bases are TGTGCCAGCAGTTCCCTCGTCGGGGTGGGTGGTAATGGCTACACCTTC. Protein product: CASSSLVGVGGNGYTF.

In regard to this clonotype: A much larger clone lies a single base off, so this may be a read error. The chain joins TRBV7-6 to TRBJ1-1; D call uncertain. Germline V gene lookup returns CDR1 SGHVS and CDR2 FNYEAQ. There are 13 residues in the CDR3. The CDR3 spells CVSSLGGLTEAFF. The CDR3 nucleotides are TGTGTCAGCAGCTTAGGAGGGTTAACTGAAGCTTTCTTT.

The chain is built from TRBV28 and TRBJ2-3; D gene unclear. Trimming took off 6 bases at V and 2 bases at J, with 12 bases between the two ends. The CDR3 length is 14 residues. Germline CDR1 is MDHEN and CDR2 is SYDVKM. The CDR3 coding sequence is TGTGCCAGCAGACCCCCCAGACCCACAGATACGCAGTATTTT. Encoded protein: CASRPPRPTDTQYF.

The J gene is TRBJ2-1, the V gene TRBV7-9; TRBD2 agrees at 9 bases. There are 16 residues in the CDR3. V shed 5 bases, J shed 0 bases, and the junction held 5 bases outside the gene matches. Germline V gene sequence: CDR1 SEHNR, CDR2 FQNEAQ (reference sequence). The CDR3 DNA is TGTGCCAGCAGCAGCAGCGGGGGGTTCTCCTACAATGAGCAGTTCTTC. Translation gives CASSSSGGFSYNEQFF.

This clonotype was observed at least ten times. V gene TRBV25-1 combines with J gene TRBJ1-1; unclear D gene. The germline V gene encodes CDR1 MGHDK and CDR2 SYGVNS. V was trimmed by 2 bases and J by 0 bases, leaving 10 bases between them. The CDR3 is 15 amino acids. CDR3 in amino acids: CASSEADGMNTEAFF. CDR3 in DNA: TGTGCCAGCAGTGAAGCGGACGGCATGAACACTGAAGCTTTCTTT.

The V and J genes are TRBV9 and TRBJ2-7, with TRBD1 identical over 8 bases. Germline V gene sequence: CDR1 SGDLS, CDR2 YYNGEE. This CDR3 spans 15 amino acids. Trimming took 5 bases from V and 3 from J; bases not matched to a gene: 10. CDR3 DNA: TGTGCCAGCAGTGGATACGACAGGGGCTACTACGAGCAGTACTTC. Translation gives CASSGYDRGYYEQYF.

This clonotype was observed a handful of times. The V gene is TRBV6-2 or TRBV6-3, the J gene TRBJ2-1; D may be TRBD2 (6 bases). CDR1 is MNHEY, CDR2 SVGEGT, per germline. V was pared by 4 bases and J by 5 bases, with 18 bases between. The CDR3 is 16 amino acids. The CDR3 nucleotides read TGTGCCAGCAGTTCCTTTATTTTCAGGGAGGACAATGAGCAGTTCTTC. It encodes CASSSFIFREDNEQFF.

This clonotype was observed many times. The rearrangement uses TRBV6-2 or TRBV6-3 and TRBJ2-1; perhaps TRBD1 as D (6 bases). The CDR3 runs 15 residues. Germline-derived CDR1 and CDR2 are MNHEY and SVGEGT. V shed 6 bases and J shed 1 base, with 13 bases lying between them. CDR3 bases: TGTGCCAGCAGCCTGTGGGGGCCGTCCTACAATGAGCAGTTCTTC. It is translated as CASSLWGPSYNEQFF.

This clonotype was observed at least ten times. The genes are TRBV7-2 and TRBJ2-2; D might be TRBD2 (5 bases). This CDR3 is 13 amino acids long. Looked up from germline, CDR1 is SGHTA and CDR2 is FQGNSA. Trimming pared 6 bases from V and 5 bases from J, leaving 10 bases between. The CDR3 sequence is CASSRTPTGELFF. The CDR3 region has the DNA TGTGCCAGCAGTCGGACTCCGACCGGGGAGCTGTTTTTT.

The count of this clonotype is one. Since a much larger clone is just one base distant, this may be a read error. The chain employs TRBV7-6 and TRBJ2-1, with D uncertain. Looked up from germline, CDR1 is SGHVS and CDR2 is FNYEAQ. CDR3 length equals 14 residues. The CDR3 here is CAGSPPPGGSEQFF. The CDR3 nucleotides are TGTGCCGGCAGCCCACCCCCGGGCGGCAGCGAGCAGTTCTTC.

The chain carries TRBV2 and TRBJ2-1; D ambiguous. Germline CDR1 reads SNHLY; CDR2 reads FYNNEI. The ends were cut back, 3 bases at V and 4 bases at J, with 13 bases in the middle. The CDR3 consists of 15 residues. CDR3 residues: CASSEWTLEYNEQFF. The CDR3 nucleotides read TGTGCCAGCAGTGAGTGGACCCTCGAATACAATGAGCAGTTCTTC.

The table lists this clonotype with a few counts. This sequence joins TRBV6-2 or TRBV6-3 and TRBJ2-1; D gene ambiguous. The CDR3 is 12 amino acids. Germline V CDR1 and CDR2: MNHEY, SVGEGT. V gave up 2 bases and J gave up 9 bases, with 8 bases separating them. The CDR3 bases are TGTGCCAGCAGTTACCCCCCTCCTGAGCAGTTCTTC. This encodes CASSYPPPEQFF.